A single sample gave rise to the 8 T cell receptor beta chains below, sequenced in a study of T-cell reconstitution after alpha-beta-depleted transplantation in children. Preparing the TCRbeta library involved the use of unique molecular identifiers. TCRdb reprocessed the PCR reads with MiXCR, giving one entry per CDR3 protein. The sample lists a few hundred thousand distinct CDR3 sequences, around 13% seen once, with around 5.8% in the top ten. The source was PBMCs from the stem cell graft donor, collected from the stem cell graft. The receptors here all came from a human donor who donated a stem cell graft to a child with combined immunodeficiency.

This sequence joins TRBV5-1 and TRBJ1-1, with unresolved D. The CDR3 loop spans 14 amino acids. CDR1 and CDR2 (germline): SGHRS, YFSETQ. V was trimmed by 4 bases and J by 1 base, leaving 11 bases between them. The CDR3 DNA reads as TGCGCCAGCAGCGTACCCACGGAGAACACTGAAGCTTTCTTT. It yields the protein CASSVPTENTEAFF.

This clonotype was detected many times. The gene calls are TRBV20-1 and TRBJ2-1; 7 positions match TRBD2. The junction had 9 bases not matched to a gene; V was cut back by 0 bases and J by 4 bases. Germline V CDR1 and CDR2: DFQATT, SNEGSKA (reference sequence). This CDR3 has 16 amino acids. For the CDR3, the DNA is TGCAGTGCTAGAGATTATGCTAGCGGTCTATACAATGAGCAGTTCTTC. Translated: CSARDYASGLYNEQFF.

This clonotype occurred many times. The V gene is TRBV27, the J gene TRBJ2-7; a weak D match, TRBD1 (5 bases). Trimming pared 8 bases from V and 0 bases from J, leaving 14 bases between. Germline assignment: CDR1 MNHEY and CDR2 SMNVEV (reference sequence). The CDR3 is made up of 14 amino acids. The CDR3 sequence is CASPGRDSSYEQYF. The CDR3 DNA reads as TGTGCCAGCCCAGGCAGGGATAGCTCCTACGAGCAGTACTTC.

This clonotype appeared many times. CDR3 protein: CASSVALPGQGPDEQFF. The CDR3 region has the DNA TGTGCCAGCAGCGTAGCTCTTCCGGGACAGGGTCCCGATGAGCAGTTCTTC. This chain joins TRBV9 and TRBJ2-1; 9 bases are a match to TRBD1. In germline, CDR1 is SGDLS, CDR2 YYNGEE. J was trimmed by 8 bases and V by 0 bases; bases with no gene match: 12. The CDR3 is made up of 17 amino acids.

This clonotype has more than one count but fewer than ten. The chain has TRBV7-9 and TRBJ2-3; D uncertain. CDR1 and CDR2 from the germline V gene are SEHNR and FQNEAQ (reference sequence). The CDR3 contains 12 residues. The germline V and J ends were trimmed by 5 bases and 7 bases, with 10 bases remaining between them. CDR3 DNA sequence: TGTGCCAGCAGCCCCTCCGCCTATACGCAGTATTTT. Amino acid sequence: CASSPSAYTQYF.

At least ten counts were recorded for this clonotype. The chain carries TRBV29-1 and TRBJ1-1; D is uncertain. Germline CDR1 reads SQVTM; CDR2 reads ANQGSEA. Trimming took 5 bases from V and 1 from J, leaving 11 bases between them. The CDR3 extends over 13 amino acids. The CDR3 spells CSVTGLGNTEAFF. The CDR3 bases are TGCAGCGTTACGGGTCTGGGGAACACTGAAGCTTTCTTT.

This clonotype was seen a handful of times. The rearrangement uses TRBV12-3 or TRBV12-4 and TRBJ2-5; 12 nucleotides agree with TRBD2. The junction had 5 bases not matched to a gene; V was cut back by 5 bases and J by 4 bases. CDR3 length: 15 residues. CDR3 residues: CASSPGLAGRETQYF. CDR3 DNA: TGTGCCAGCAGTCCAGGACTAGCGGGGAGAGAGACCCAGTACTTC.

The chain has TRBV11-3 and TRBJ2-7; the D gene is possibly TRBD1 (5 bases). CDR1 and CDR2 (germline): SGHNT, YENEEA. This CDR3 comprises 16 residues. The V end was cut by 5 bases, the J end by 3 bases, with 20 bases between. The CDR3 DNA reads TGTGCCAGCAGCCCTACTCACTGGGGCTCCATCTACGAGCAGTACTTC. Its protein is CASSPTHWGSIYEQYF.